The entry below gives a single T cell receptor (beta chain) sequence along with its context. This record belongs to a study of CD8+ T cells in alopecia areata. Reverse transcription of extracted RNA yielded cDNA, which provided the sequencing template. Sequenced by immunoSEQ multiplex PCR; TCRdb stores in-frame clones only, minus some. The data contain some 180,000 clones, 63% of them singletons. The CDR3 runs 17 residues. The germline CDR1 and CDR2 sequences are SGHVS and FQNEAQ. Trimming removed 2 bases at V and 0 bases at J, with 14 bases between. This clonotype originated in a human donor with alopecia areata. The source material was CD4+ T cells sorted from blood, sampled at week 0. This chain uses TRBV7-8 with TRBJ2-1; D is perhaps TRBD1 (6 bases). CDR3 sequence reads: CASSLFQGSSSYNEQFF. Written as DNA, the CDR3 is TGTGCCAGCAGCTTATTTCAGGGGTCTAGCTCCTACAATGAGCAGTTCTTC.